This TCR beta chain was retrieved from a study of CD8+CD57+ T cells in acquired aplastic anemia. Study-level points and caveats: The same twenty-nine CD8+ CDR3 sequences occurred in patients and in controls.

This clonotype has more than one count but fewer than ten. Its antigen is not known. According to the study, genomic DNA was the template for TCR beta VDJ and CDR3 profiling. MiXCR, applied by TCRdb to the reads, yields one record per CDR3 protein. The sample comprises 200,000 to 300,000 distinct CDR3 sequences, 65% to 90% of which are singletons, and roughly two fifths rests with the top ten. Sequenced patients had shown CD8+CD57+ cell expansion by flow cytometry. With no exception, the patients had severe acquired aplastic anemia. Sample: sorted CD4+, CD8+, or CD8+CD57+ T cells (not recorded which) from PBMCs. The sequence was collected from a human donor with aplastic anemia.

The DNA of the CDR3 is TGTGCCAGCAGCTTGGGCGGGGCAGGTGGCTACACCTTC. Translating gives CASSLGGAGGYTF. The chain recombines TRBV5-6 with TRBJ1-2; D is perhaps TRBD1 (5 bases). Germline V CDR1 and CDR2: SGHDT, YYEEEE. The CDR3 covers 13 residues. The V end was cut by 0 bases, the J end by 7 bases, with 10 bases between.